This paragraph reports one TCR beta chain. These data originate in a study of blood T cell repertoires in COVID-19. Across the whole study: Sites across the United States, Italy and Spain contributed samples from acute and convalescent COVID-19. T cells, B-cell-depleted T cells, or PBMCs supplied cDNA or gDNA.

Authors' processing steps: Researchers report that nucleated cell counts were estimated from reference gene primer amplification. Libraries were prepared by immunoSEQ multiplex PCR; TCRdb keeps only in-frame clonotypes and omits some of them. D and trimming come from the DNA, and the V and J calls and clone size come from that table. The sample holds about 99,000 clones, roughly 90% seen once. This TCR was recovered from a woman older than 75 in a cohort sampled during active COVID-19. The sample was peripheral blood.

As DNA, the CDR3 is TGCGCCAGCAGCCGCGGGACAGTCAATGAGCAGTTCTTC. It encodes CASSRGTVNEQFF. V is TRBV4-1 and J is TRBJ2-1; D perhaps matches TRBD1 (7 bases). Germline lookup yields CDR1 MGHRA and CDR2 YSYEKL. This CDR3 is built from 13 residues. V was shortened by 4 bases and J by 6 bases, with 10 bases between the two germline ends.